The 20 T cell receptor beta chains below were found in one sample sequenced in a study of shared clonotypes between healthy human individuals. In the naive CD8 group, cells lacked CD45RO and were positively selected for CCR7, so terminally differentiated effector memory CD45RA+ cells were left out. Clones were read by immunoSEQ multiplex PCR, and TCRdb kept only the in-frame ones, dropping some. The table has under 850,000 clones, around 92% seen once. Sequences were obtained from naive CD8+ T cells sorted from blood. The receptors derive from a man aged 25-45 years in good health.

The chain combines TRBV7-2 with TRBJ1-4; a weak D match, TRBD1 (5 bases). This CDR3 has 14 amino acids. Germline V CDR1 and CDR2: SGHTA, FQGNSA. The germline V and J ends were trimmed by 2 bases and 7 bases, with 11 bases remaining between them. The CDR3 reads CASSLSGLGEKLFF. Here the CDR3 DNA reads TGTGCCAGCAGCTTATCAGGGCTTGGTGAAAAACTGTTTTTT.

The chain employs TRBV28 and TRBJ2-7, with D perhaps TRBD2 (5 bases). Germline assignment: CDR1 MDHEN and CDR2 SYDVKM. The V gene lost 7 bases and the J gene lost 0 bases, with 10 bases spanning the gap. The CDR3 is made up of 13 amino acids. CDR3 amino acids: CASTLGDSYEQYF. Written as DNA, the CDR3 is TGTGCCAGCACCCTCGGGGACTCCTACGAGCAGTACTTC.

This clone was counted once. The chain couples TRBV7-9 to TRBJ2-1, with 7 positions matching TRBD2. V shed 1 base and J 8 bases; nucleotides not matched to a gene: 8. This CDR3 comprises 15 residues. CDR1 SEHNR and CDR2 FQNEAQ come from the germline V gene (reference sequence). The CDR3 loop is CASSLGTSLQDEQFF. In nucleotides, the CDR3 is TGTGCCAGCAGCTTAGGGACTAGTTTGCAGGATGAGCAGTTCTTC. Full variable domain (missing parts from reference TRBV7-9 and TRBJ2-1): DTGVSQNPRHKITKRGQNVTFRCDPISEHNRLYWYRQTLGQGPEFLTYFQNEAQLEKSRLLSDRFSAERPKGSFSTLEIQRTEQGDSAMYLCASSLGTSLQDEQFFGPGTRLTVL.

The J gene is TRBJ2-7, the V gene TRBV11-3; D is unclear. Trimming shortened V by 0 bases and J by 0 bases, and 6 bases separated the two germline ends. This CDR3 has 14 residues. CDR1 and CDR2 (germline): SGHNT, YENEEA. The CDR3 bases are TGTGCCAGCAGCTTAGATCCCGGCTCCTACGAGCAGTACTTC. Translating gives CASSLDPGSYEQYF.

The CDR3 loop reads CASSSGTSTDTQYF. The CDR3 nucleotides are TGCGCCAGCAGTAGCGGGACTAGCACAGATACGCAGTATTTT. The chain recombines TRBV5-1 with TRBJ2-3; TRBD2 matches 8 bases. The CDR3 totals 14 residues. The germline gives CDR1 SGHRS, CDR2 YFSETQ. J lost 0 bases, V lost 5 bases, and 2 bases had no gene match.

This chain connects TRBV6-6 to TRBJ1-2; no reliable D call. CDR1 MNHNY and CDR2 SVGAGI come from the germline V gene (reference sequence). V lost 6 bases and J 8 bases, leaving 16 bases between the germline ends. The length of the CDR3 is 13 residues. CDR3 bases: TGTGCCAGCAGCCGAACGGCCACGGGCGGCTACACCTTC. This codes for CASSRTATGGYTF.

In regard to this clone: This sample includes further DNA sequences coding for the same CDR3. This rearrangement joins TRBV7-9 to TRBJ2-1; 11 bases agree with TRBD2. This CDR3 is built from 15 residues. The J segment lost 4 bases and the V segment lost 5 bases, leaving 4 bases of the junction unmatched. CDR1 is SEHNR, CDR2 FQNEAQ, per germline (reference sequence). CDR3 region: CASSPGTSGYNEQFF. In nucleotides, the CDR3 is TGTGCCAGCAGCCCTGGGACTAGCGGATACAATGAGCAGTTCTTC.

The rearrangement links TRBV7-6 to TRBJ2-2; 10 nucleotides line up with TRBD1. V gave up 5 bases and J gave up 4 bases; unmatched junction bases: 7. Germline-derived CDR1 and CDR2 are SGHVS and FNYEAQ. CDR3 length: 16 amino acids. CDR3 DNA sequence: TGTGCCAGCAGCGACCTCCGGACAGGGGGCACCGGGGAGCTGTTTTTT. It is translated as CASSDLRTGGTGELFF.

The V gene is TRBV10-3, the J gene TRBJ2-3; 7 nucleotides agree with TRBD1. Germline V gene lookup returns CDR1 ENHRY and CDR2 SYGVKD. J was trimmed by 4 bases and V by 7 bases; bases with no gene match: 8. The CDR3 is 14 amino acids. The CDR3 reads CAITGTERADTQYF. For the CDR3, the DNA is TGTGCCATCACTGGGACAGAAAGGGCAGATACGCAGTATTTT.

This clone was found once. The chain has TRBV6-5 and TRBJ2-7, with a weak D call TRBD1 (6 bases). This CDR3 has 15 amino acids. CDR1 MNHEY and CDR2 SVGAGI come from the germline V gene. V lost 6 bases and J lost 3, with 18 bases in between. This chain's CDR3 is CASRSQGNPNYEQYF. CDR3 DNA: TGTGCCAGCAGATCCCAGGGGAACCCCAACTACGAGCAGTACTTC.

This clone was seen only once. V usage is TRBV10-3 and J usage is TRBJ2-1, with TRBD2 matching 7 bases. V gave up 5 bases and J gave up 5 bases; unmatched junction bases: 9. Germline CDR1 and CDR2: ENHRY and SYGVKD. CDR3 length: 15 amino acids. The CDR3 DNA reads TGTGCCATCAGTTCCCCTGACAGCGGGAACAATGAGCAGTTCTTC. The encoded protein is CAISSPDSGNNEQFF.

The chain couples TRBV10-3 to TRBJ2-7, with D tentatively TRBD1 (6 bases). Germline V lookup: CDR1 ENHRY, CDR2 SYGVKD. V lost 3 bases and J 2 bases, leaving 11 bases between the germline ends. The CDR3 contains 14 residues. The CDR3 DNA sequence: TGTGCCATCAGTGATCCGGGGACAACCTACGAGCAGTACTTC. Its translation is CAISDPGTTYEQYF.

Worth noting for this clone: The sample carries other DNA sequences with the same CDR3. The genes are TRBV6-5 and TRBJ1-1, with D unclear. V lost 2 bases and J lost 1, with 5 bases in between. The CDR3 contains 13 residues. Per the germline V gene, CDR1 is MNHEY and CDR2 is SVGAGI. The CDR3 loop reads CASSYGPNTEAFF. CDR3 sequence (DNA): TGTGCCAGCAGTTACGGGCCGAACACTGAAGCTTTCTTT.

V usage is TRBV9 and J usage is TRBJ2-1; the match to TRBD2 covers 10 bases. The V segment lost 0 bases and the J segment 10 bases; nucleotides outside the gene matches: 19. The germline V gene encodes CDR1 SGDLS and CDR2 YYNGEE. This CDR3 is built from 19 residues. CDR3 nucleotides: TGTGCCAGCAGCGTAGCCCGAGACGTGGGACTAGCGTGGTCGGAGGAGCAGTTCTTC. It encodes CASSVARDVGLAWSEEQFF.

The chain links TRBV2 to TRBJ1-4, with D perhaps TRBD1 (5 bases). Germline CDR1 reads SNHLY; CDR2 reads FYNNEI. The CDR3 runs 12 residues. Trimming removed 6 bases from V and 6 bases from J, with 8 bases in between. Written as DNA, the CDR3 is TGTGCCAGCAGGCTGACAGATGAAAAACTGTTTTTT. It specifies CASRLTDEKLFF.

The V call is TRBV28, the J call TRBJ2-7; no clear D gene. The germline V gene encodes CDR1 MDHEN and CDR2 SYDVKM. The CDR3 extends over 15 amino acids. The germline V and J ends were trimmed by 6 bases and 3 bases, with 18 bases remaining between them. The CDR3 spells CASRPPRSEYYEQYF. The DNA of the CDR3 is TGTGCCAGCAGACCCCCCCGGAGCGAGTACTACGAGCAGTACTTC. Supplemented by reference TRBV28 and TRBJ2-7, the full variable domain reads DVKVTQSSRYLVKRTGEKVFLECVQDMDHENMFWYRQDPGLGLRLIYFSYDVKMKEKGDIPEGYSVSREKKERFSLILESASTNQTSMYLCASRPPRSEYYEQYFGPGTRLTVT.

As regards this clone: Other DNA sequences within the sample encode an identical CDR3. The chain is built from TRBV5-1 and TRBJ1-1; D is undetermined. Germline V CDR1 and CDR2: SGHRS, YFSETQ. Trimming pared 4 bases from V and 4 bases from J, leaving 8 bases between. This CDR3 has 12 amino acids. The CDR3 reads CASSPLGTEAFF. Written as DNA, the CDR3 is TGCGCCAGCAGCCCTCTCGGCACTGAAGCTTTCTTT.

The chain has TRBV11-2 and TRBJ2-7; D is undetermined. Trimming took off 4 bases at V and 6 bases at J, with 7 bases between the two ends. The CDR3 runs to 11 residues. Per the germline V gene, CDR1 is SGHAT and CDR2 is FQNNGV. CDR3 sequence (DNA): TGTGCCAGCAGCTCGACCGGCGAGCAGTACTTC. Its protein is CASSSTGEQYF.

This rearrangement joins TRBV7-9 to TRBJ1-4, with D hard to call. V lost 9 bases and J lost 0, with 8 bases in between. The CDR3 is 13 residues long. The germline CDR1 and CDR2 sequences are SEHNR and FQNEAQ (reference sequence). The CDR3 spells CASGDATNEKLFF. CDR3 DNA: TGTGCCAGTGGGGATGCAACTAATGAAAAACTGTTTTTT.

Points on this clone: The identical CDR3 is also encoded by other nucleotide sequences in the sample. V is TRBV7-9 and J is TRBJ2-7; 8 bases are shared with TRBD1. V dropped 4 bases and J dropped 1; count of bases not matched to a gene: 6. This CDR3 is 15 amino acids long. Germline V gene lookup returns CDR1 SEHNR and CDR2 FQNEAQ (reference sequence). The CDR3 DNA is TGTGCCAGCAGCTCAGCCGGGACAGGTTCCTACGAGCAGTACTTC. It encodes CASSSAGTGSYEQYF.